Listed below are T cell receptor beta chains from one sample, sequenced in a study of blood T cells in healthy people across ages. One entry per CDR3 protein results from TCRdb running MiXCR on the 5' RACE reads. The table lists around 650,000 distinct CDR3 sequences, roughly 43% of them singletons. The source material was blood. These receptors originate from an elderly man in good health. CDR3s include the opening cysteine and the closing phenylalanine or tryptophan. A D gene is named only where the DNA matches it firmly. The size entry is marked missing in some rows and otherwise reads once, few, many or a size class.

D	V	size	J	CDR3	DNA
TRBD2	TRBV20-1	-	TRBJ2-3	CSARVNSGSDTQYF	TGCAGTGCTAGAGTGAATAGCGGGTCCGATACGCAGTATTTT
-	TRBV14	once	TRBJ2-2	CASSPQVGSTGELFF	TGTGCCAGCAGCCCCCAGGTGGGGTCCACCGGGGAGCTGTTTTTT
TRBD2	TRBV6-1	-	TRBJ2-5	CASKTSGLTRGETQYF	TGTGCCAGCAAAACTAGCGGGTTAACCCGGGGGGAGACCCAGTACTTC
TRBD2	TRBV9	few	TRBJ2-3	CASSPRLAVTDTQYF	TGTGCCAGCAGCCCCAGACTAGCGGTCACAGATACGCAGTATTTT
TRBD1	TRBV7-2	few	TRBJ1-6	CASSLGQSNSPLHF	TGTGCCAGCAGCTTGGGACAGTCCAATTCACCCCTCCACTTT
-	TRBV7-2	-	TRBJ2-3	CASCYRGADLDTQYF	TGTGCCAGCTGCTACAGAGGGGCTGATTTAGATACGCAGTATTTT
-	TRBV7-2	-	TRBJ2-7	CASSPLRGGSYEQYF	TGTGCCAGCAGCCCCCTCAGAGGCGGCAGCTACGAGCAGTACTTC
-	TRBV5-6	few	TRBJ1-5	CASSLAVSNQPQHF	TGTGCCAGCAGCTTGGCAGTTAGCAATCAGCCCCAGCATTTT
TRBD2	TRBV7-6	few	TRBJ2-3	CASSLAGVGLGGGTQYF	TGTGCCAGCAGTTTAGCCGGAGTTGGACTGGGGGGGGGAACGCAGTATTTT
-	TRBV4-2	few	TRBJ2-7	CASSQDPRASYNEQYF	TGTGCCAGCAGCCAAGACCCCCGTGCTTCCTACAATGAGCAGTACTTC
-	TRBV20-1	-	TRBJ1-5	CSARDQTRLQHF	TGCAGTGCTAGAGATCAGACGCGACTCCAGCATTTT
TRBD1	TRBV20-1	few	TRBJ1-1	CSARKGQGVSEAFF	TGCAGTGCTAGAAAGGGACAGGGAGTATCTGAAGCTTTCTTT
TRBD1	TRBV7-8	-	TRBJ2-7	CASSFPRQGPLYEQYF	TGTGCCAGCAGCTTCCCTCGACAGGGCCCCTTATACGAGCAGTACTTC
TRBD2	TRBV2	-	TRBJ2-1	CASSLTGGLNNEQFF	TGTGCCAGCAGCCTTACGGGAGGCCTAAACAATGAGCAGTTCTTC
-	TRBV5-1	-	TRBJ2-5	CASSWAGSQETQYF	TGCGCCAGCAGCTGGGCGGGGAGCCAAGAGACCCAGTACTTC
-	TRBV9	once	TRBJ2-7	CASSVVGGEQYF	TGTGCCAGCAGCGTAGTTGGGGGGGAGCAGTACTTC
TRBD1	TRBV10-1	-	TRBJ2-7	CASSDSGTGKSYEQYF	TGCGCCAGCAGTGATTCAGGGACAGGGAAATCCTACGAGCAGTACTTC
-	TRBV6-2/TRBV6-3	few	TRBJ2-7	CASEEGLSYEQYF	TGTGCCAGCGAAGAGGGCCTATCCTACGAGCAGTACTTC
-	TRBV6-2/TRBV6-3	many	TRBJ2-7	CASSSGTGSYEQYF	TGTGCCAGCAGCTCCGGGACGGGTTCTTACGAGCAGTACTTC